This entry lists 14 T cell receptor beta chains sequenced from one sample in a study of regulatory T cells in long-lasting Graves disease. iRepertoire HTBI primers and Arm-PCR of CDR3 regions built TCR beta libraries. MiXCR was run by TCRdb on the multiplex PCR reads, yielding one entry per CDR3 protein. The data show 510,000 or so distinct CDR3 sequences, approximately 12% seen once. Specified time point: newly diagnosed GD, antithyroid drugs for less than 3 months. With RNA extracted from PBMCs as input, the TCR library was made. These data were also filed under a second study, of T cells in Graves' hyperthyroidism and ophthalmopathy.

Sequences were derived from peripheral blood mononuclear cells (PBMCs), sampled at new diagnosis, from a patient treated with antithyroid drugs. Receptor source: a woman aged 30 to 39 with Graves disease.

There are many counts of this clonotype. This chain uses TRBV3-1 with TRBJ2-1, with 9 nucleotides matching TRBD2. Germline CDR1 LGHDT, CDR2 YNNKEL (reference sequence). The CDR3 is 15 amino acids. V dropped 3 bases and J dropped 5; count of bases not matched to a gene: 5. The CDR3 DNA sequence: TGTGCCAGCAGCCATCTTACTAGCGGGCACAATGAGCAGTTCTTC. It specifies CASSHLTSGHNEQFF.

The chain recombines TRBV7-2 with TRBJ2-2; 10 bases map to TRBD1. Per germline, CDR1 SGHTA and CDR2 FQGNSA. There are 17 residues in the CDR3. J was trimmed by 4 bases and V by 6 bases; bases with no gene match: 11. This CDR3 reads CASSPGQGLFGTGELFF. The CDR3 DNA reads TGTGCCAGCAGTCCGGGACAGGGGCTATTTGGCACCGGGGAGCTGTTTTTT.

In its sample, this clonotype was seen many times. This chain uses TRBV20-1 with TRBJ1-2; TRBD1 might be the D (6 bases). Germline lookup yields CDR1 DFQATT and CDR2 SNEGSKA (reference sequence). The length of the CDR3 is 11 residues. V lost 6 bases to trimming and J lost 7 bases, with 12 bases between them. The CDR3, as DNA: TGCAGTGCGCGGGGGGCGGTTGGCTACACCTTC. Its protein product is CSARGAVGYTF.

This clonotype was counted at least ten times. This sequence joins TRBV12-3 or TRBV12-4 and TRBJ1-4; TRBD1 agrees at 7 bases. Germline trimming cut 2 bases from V and 8 bases from J; bases unmatched to any gene: 5. The CDR3 consists of 14 residues. The CDR3 coding sequence is TGTGCCAGCAGTTTAAGAGGGGGCCAAGAAAAACTGTTTTTT. Amino acids: CASSLRGGQEKLFF.

This clonotype was detected many times. The J gene is TRBJ1-2, the V gene TRBV20-1; possible D gene TRBD1, 6 bases. Trimming cost V 0 bases and J 6 bases, with 26 bases left between them. Per germline, CDR1 DFQATT and CDR2 SNEGSKA (reference sequence). The CDR3 spans 18 residues. The CDR3 DNA reads as TGCAGTGCTAGAGACTCGTCTACGTGGGGGCGCGGAATGAATGGCTACACCTTC. Translation: CSARDSSTWGRGMNGYTF.

This clonotype was picked up many times. The chain links TRBV28 to TRBJ2-7, with a tentative D call TRBD1 (6 bases). Between the trimmed V and J ends, which lost 11 bases and 2 bases, there was a span of 19 bases. The length of the CDR3 is 14 residues. CDR1 is MDHEN, CDR2 SYDVKM, per germline. CDR3 sequence (DNA): TGTGCCGTCGGTCGGACAGACGCAACCTACGAGCAGTACTTC. This gives the protein CAVGRTDATYEQYF.

This clonotype was seen at least ten times. The V and J genes are TRBV2 and TRBJ2-4; 9 bases fit TRBD1. The CDR3 sequence is 15 residues long. CDR1 is SNHLY and CDR2 is FYNNEI in the germline V gene. Trimming at V came to 6 bases and at J to 3 bases, leaving 6 bases not matched to a gene. This chain's CDR3 is CASSRQGGVKNIQYF. CDR3 in DNA: TGTGCCAGCAGCCGACAGGGGGGGGTCAAAAACATTCAGTACTTC.

The rearrangement links TRBV28 to TRBJ1-2, with TRBD1 as a possible D gene (6 bases). CDR3 length equals 15 residues. Trimming pared 3 bases from V and 3 bases from J, leaving 14 bases between. CDR1 and CDR2 from the germline V gene are MDHEN and SYDVKM. The CDR3: CASSFAGARDYGYTF. The CDR3 DNA reads TGTGCCAGCAGTTTCGCGGGGGCTAGAGACTATGGCTACACCTTC.

This clonotype was seen at least ten times. The chain combines TRBV7-9 with TRBJ2-1; D uncertain. CDR1 SEHNR and CDR2 FQNEAQ come from the germline V gene (reference sequence). Deletions cut 6 bases from V and 5 bases from J, with 5 bases between. The CDR3 extends over 11 amino acids. The CDR3 coding sequence is TGTGCCAGCAGTTCAGACAATGAGCAGTTCTTC. Translation: CASSSDNEQFF.

The chain recombines TRBV4-1 with TRBJ2-2; no clear D. V was cut by 1 base and J by 1 base, with 10 bases left in between. Germline V lookup: CDR1 MGHRA, CDR2 YSYEKL. The CDR3 length is 16 residues. The CDR3 region has the DNA TGCGCCAGCAGCCAAGTGAATGCCAGGAACACCGGGGAGCTGTTTTTT. Encoded protein: CASSQVNARNTGELFF.

This clonotype came up many times. This rearrangement joins TRBV4-3 to TRBJ1-1, with D hard to call. Germline V CDR1 and CDR2: LGHNA, YSLEER. This CDR3 contains 16 residues. Trimming took off 1 base at V and 7 bases at J, with 19 bases between the two ends. The CDR3 is CASSQGWVGGSREAFF. CDR3 DNA: TGCGCCAGCAGCCAAGGGTGGGTGGGCGGTTCTCGTGAAGCTTTCTTT.

This clonotype showed up just a few times. V is TRBV6-2 or TRBV6-3 and J is TRBJ2-5, with D maybe TRBD1 (6 bases). This CDR3 comprises 18 residues. V lost 2 bases to trimming and J lost 1 base, with 20 bases between them. Germline V CDR1 and CDR2: MNHEY, SVGEGT. DNA for the CDR3: TGTGCCAGCAGTTACCCCTTTCGGGCAGGGGTTCTCCAAGAGACCCAGTACTTC. It is translated as CASSYPFRAGVLQETQYF.

This clonotype appeared many times. J is TRBJ1-6 and V is TRBV28; TRBD1 agrees at 8 bases. Germline CDR1 and CDR2: MDHEN and SYDVKM. J lost 8 bases, V lost 10 bases, and 13 bases had no gene match. CDR3 length: 15 amino acids. The CDR3 loop reads CATQRSGTGDSPLHF. CDR3 DNA sequence: TGTGCCACACAAAGGAGTGGGACAGGAGATTCACCCCTCCACTTT.

This chain uses TRBV30 with TRBJ2-4; D uncertain. Germline V lookup: CDR1 GTSNPN, CDR2 SVGIG (reference sequence). V gave up 0 bases and J gave up 0 bases, with 9 bases separating them. CDR3 size: 15 residues. In DNA form, the CDR3 reads TGTGCCTGGAGTGTAGGATTGCTAGCCAAAAACATTCAGTACTTC. This translates into CAWSVGLLAKNIQYF.